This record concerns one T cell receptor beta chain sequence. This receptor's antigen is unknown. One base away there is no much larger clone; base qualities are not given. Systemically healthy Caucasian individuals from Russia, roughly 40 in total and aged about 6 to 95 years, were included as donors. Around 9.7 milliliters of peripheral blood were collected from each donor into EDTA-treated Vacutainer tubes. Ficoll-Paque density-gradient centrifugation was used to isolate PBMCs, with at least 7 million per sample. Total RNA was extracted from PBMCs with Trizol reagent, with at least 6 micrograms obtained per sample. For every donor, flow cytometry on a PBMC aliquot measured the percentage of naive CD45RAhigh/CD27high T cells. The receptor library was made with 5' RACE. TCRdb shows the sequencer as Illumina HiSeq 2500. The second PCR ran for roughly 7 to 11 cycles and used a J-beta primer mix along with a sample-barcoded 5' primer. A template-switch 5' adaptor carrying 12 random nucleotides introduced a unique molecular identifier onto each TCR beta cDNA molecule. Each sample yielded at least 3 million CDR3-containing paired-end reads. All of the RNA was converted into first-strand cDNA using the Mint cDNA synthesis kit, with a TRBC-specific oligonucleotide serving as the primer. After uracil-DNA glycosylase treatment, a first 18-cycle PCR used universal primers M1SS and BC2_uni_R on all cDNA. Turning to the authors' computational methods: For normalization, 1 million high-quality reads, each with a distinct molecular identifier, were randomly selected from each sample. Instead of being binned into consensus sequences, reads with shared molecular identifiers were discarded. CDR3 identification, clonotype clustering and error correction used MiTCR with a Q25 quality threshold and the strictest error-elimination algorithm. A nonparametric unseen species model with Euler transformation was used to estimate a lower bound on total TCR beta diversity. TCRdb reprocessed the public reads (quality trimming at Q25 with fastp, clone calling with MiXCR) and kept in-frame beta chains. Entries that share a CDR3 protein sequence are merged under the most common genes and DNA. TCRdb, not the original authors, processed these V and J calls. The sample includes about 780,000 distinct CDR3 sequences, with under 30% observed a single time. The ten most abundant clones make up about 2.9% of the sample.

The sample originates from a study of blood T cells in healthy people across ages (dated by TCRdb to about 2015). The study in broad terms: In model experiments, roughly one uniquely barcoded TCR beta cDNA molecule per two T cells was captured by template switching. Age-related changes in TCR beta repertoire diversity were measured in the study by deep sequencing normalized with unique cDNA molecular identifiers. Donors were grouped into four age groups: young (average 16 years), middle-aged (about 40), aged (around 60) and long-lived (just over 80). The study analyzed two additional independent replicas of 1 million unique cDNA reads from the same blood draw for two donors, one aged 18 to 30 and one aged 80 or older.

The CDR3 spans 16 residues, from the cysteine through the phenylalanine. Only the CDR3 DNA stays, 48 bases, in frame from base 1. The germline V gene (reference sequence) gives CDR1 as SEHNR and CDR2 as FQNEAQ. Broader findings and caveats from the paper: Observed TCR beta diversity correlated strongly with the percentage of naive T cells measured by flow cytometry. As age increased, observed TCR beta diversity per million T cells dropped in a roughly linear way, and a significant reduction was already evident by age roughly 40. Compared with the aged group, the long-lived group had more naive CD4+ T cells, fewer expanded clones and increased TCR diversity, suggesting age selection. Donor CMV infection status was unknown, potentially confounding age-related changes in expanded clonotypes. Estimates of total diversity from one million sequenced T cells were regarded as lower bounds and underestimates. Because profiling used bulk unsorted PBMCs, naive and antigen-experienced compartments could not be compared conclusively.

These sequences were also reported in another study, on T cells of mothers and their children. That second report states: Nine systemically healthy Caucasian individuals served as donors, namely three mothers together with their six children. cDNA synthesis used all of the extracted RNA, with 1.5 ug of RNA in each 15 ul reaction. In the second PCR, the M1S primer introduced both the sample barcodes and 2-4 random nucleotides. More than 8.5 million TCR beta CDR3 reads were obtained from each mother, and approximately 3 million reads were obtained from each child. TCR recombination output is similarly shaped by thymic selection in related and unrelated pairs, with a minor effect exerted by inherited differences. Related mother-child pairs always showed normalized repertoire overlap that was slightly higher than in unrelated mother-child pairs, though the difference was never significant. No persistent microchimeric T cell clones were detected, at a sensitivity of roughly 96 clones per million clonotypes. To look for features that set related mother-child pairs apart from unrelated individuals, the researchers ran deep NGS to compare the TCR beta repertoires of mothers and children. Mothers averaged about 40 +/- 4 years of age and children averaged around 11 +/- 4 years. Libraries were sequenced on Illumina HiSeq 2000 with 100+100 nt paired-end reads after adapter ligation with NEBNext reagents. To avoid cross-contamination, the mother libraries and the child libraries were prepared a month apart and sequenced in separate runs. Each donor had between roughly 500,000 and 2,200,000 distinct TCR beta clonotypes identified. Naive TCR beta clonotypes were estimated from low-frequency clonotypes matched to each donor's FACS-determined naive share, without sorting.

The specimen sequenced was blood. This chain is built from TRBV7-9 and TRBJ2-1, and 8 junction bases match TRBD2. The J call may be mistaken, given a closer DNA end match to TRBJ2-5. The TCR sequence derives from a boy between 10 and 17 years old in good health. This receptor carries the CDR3 CASSSPIGTREETQYF. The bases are TGTGCCAGCAGCTCTCCCATCGGGACTAGGGAAGAGACCCAGTACTTC.